The 14 T cell receptor beta chains in this list originate from one sample, sequenced in a study of identical twins. TCRdb re-called the 5' RACE reads through MiXCR, storing one row per CDR3 protein. The sample yields 700,000 or so distinct CDR3 sequences, 21% seen once. The same sample was also used in a study of T cells expressing NK-cell markers.

Sequenced material: PBMCs. These TCRs come from a woman aged 18-35 years in good health.

This clonotype was detected only a few times. The rearrangement uses TRBV29-1 and TRBJ2-1, with 10 bases that match TRBD2. The CDR3 has 14 residues. V gave up 6 bases and J gave up 3 bases; unmatched junction bases: 5. Germline assignment: CDR1 SQVTM and CDR2 ANQGSEA. The CDR3, as DNA: TGCAGCGTCCGTGGGACTAGCGTCTACAATGAGCAGTTCTTC. Residues: CSVRGTSVYNEQFF.

This clonotype has a single count. The chain uses TRBV7-2 and TRBJ2-3; TRBD2 matches 7 bases. The V and J ends lost 3 bases and 8 bases, in that order; junction bases with no gene match: 11. This CDR3 contains 15 residues. Germline CDR1 is SGHTA and CDR2 is FQGNSA. The CDR3 region is CASSFDSGPVGTQYF. CDR3 bases: TGTGCCAGCAGCTTCGATAGCGGGCCTGTAGGTACGCAGTATTTT.

This clonotype was recorded many times. The chain carries TRBV20-1 and TRBJ1-1; D is ambiguous. The germline V and J ends were trimmed by 4 bases and 1 base, with 10 bases remaining between them. Looked up from germline, CDR1 is DFQATT and CDR2 is SNEGSKA (reference sequence). The CDR3 is 13 amino acids. The CDR3 bases are TGCAGTGCTAACCGGCAACCGAACACTGAAGCTTTCTTT. Translating it yields CSANRQPNTEAFF.

This clonotype was observed a few times. The chain is built from TRBV29-1 and TRBJ2-7; D gene uncertain. The CDR3 totals 13 residues. The ends were cut back, 2 bases at V and 0 bases at J, with 8 bases in the middle. CDR1 is SQVTM and CDR2 is ANQGSEA in the germline V gene. DNA for the CDR3: TGCAGCGTTGAAACCGCCCGCTCCTACGAGCAGTACTTC. This encodes CSVETARSYEQYF.

Only a few counts were recorded for this clonotype. This chain links TRBV7-2 with TRBJ2-7; 8 bases align to TRBD2. In germline, CDR1 is SGHTA, CDR2 FQGNSA. V trimming: 0 bases; J trimming: 3 bases; junction bases outside the gene matches: 7. This CDR3 comprises 16 residues. The DNA for the CDR3 is TGTGCCAGCAGCTTAGCGCAAGCGGGAGTGAACTACGAGCAGTACTTC. This gives the protein CASSLAQAGVNYEQYF. Based on the CDR3 plus reference TRBV7-2 and TRBJ2-7, the full variable domain is GAGVSQSPSNKVTEKGKDVELRCDPISGHTALYWYRQSLGQGLEFLIYFQGNSAPDKSGLPSDRFSAERTGGSVSTLTIQRTQQEDSAVYLCASSLAQAGVNYEQYFGPGTRLTVT.

The gene calls are TRBV15 and TRBJ2-1; D not resolved. The CDR3 is 14 amino acids. CDR1 LNHNV and CDR2 YYDKDF come from the germline V gene (reference sequence). Trimming shortened V by 5 bases and J by 0 bases, and 8 bases separated the two germline ends. This chain's CDR3 is CATSASSSYNEQFF. For the CDR3, the DNA is TGTGCCACCAGCGCGTCGAGCTCCTACAATGAGCAGTTCTTC.

This clonotype was recorded many times. The chain joins TRBV6-1 to TRBJ2-7, with D perhaps matching TRBD2 (5 bases). The CDR3 covers 13 residues. Trimming removed 6 bases at V and 6 bases at J, with 15 bases between. The V gene's germline CDR1 is MNHNS and CDR2 SASEGT. CDR3: CASSVGLAGEQYF. The CDR3 DNA reads as TGTGCCAGCAGCGTCGGACTGGCTGGCGAGCAGTACTTC.

The rearrangement joins TRBV30 to TRBJ1-2; TRBD1 matches at 7 bases. Per germline, CDR1 GTSNPN and CDR2 SVGIG (reference sequence). CDR3 length: 11 residues. Germline trimming cut 5 bases from V and 9 bases from J; bases unmatched to any gene: 6. Here the CDR3 DNA reads TGTGCCTGGGACGACAGGGATCGCTACACCTTC. Protein sequence: CAWDDRDRYTF.

This clonotype occurred a few times. CDR3 loop: CASSYGMGLRAHEQYF. CDR3 in DNA: TGTGCCAGCAGTTACGGTATGGGACTCCGGGCTCACGAGCAGTACTTC. V usage is TRBV6-5 and J usage is TRBJ2-7; a weak D match, TRBD2 (6 bases). The ends were cut back, 2 bases at V and 5 bases at J, with 19 bases in the middle. Germline-derived CDR1 and CDR2 are MNHEY and SVGAGI. The CDR3 loop spans 16 amino acids.

The chain uses TRBV10-3 and TRBJ2-5; a weak D match, TRBD2 (6 bases). Trimming removed 2 bases from V and 4 bases from J, with 11 bases in between. The CDR3 runs to 14 residues. The germline V gene has CDR1 ENHRY and CDR2 SYGVKD. CDR3 protein: CAISEVGGGETQYF. The CDR3 DNA sequence: TGTGCCATCAGTGAGGTCGGGGGTGGAGAGACCCAGTACTTC.

The chain employs TRBV5-1 and TRBJ2-7; D possibly matches TRBD1 or TRBD2 (5 bases each). The V gene's germline CDR1 is SGHRS and CDR2 YFSETQ. This CDR3 has 14 residues. V was clipped by 4 bases and J by 5 bases, with 16 bases between them. CDR3 sequence (DNA): TGCGCCAGCAGCGGAGACACCGGGGCGAACGAGCAGTACTTC. Protein product: CASSGDTGANEQYF.

The chain couples TRBV4-3 to TRBJ2-1; D is uncertain. Between the trimmed V and J ends, which lost 0 bases and 12 bases, there was a span of 21 bases. The germline V gene has CDR1 LGHNA and CDR2 YSLEER. The CDR3 runs to 16 residues. The CDR3 sequence is CASSQDKDGHGWGQFF. CDR3 sequence (DNA): TGCGCCAGCAGCCAAGATAAGGATGGGCACGGCTGGGGGCAGTTCTTC.

The genes are TRBV12-3 or TRBV12-4 and TRBJ2-1; possible D gene TRBD1, 6 bases. The CDR3 loop spans 15 amino acids. V was cut by 3 bases and J by 8 bases, with 17 bases left in between. CDR3: CASSFGRDNRDEQFF. In DNA, the CDR3 is TGTGCCAGCAGTTTTGGCAGGGACAATAGGGATGAGCAGTTCTTC.

This chain joins TRBV28 and TRBJ1-1; unclear D gene. Germline CDR1 is MDHEN and CDR2 is SYDVKM. The V end lost 5 bases, the J end lost 1 base, and 14 bases lay between the germline ends. The CDR3 extends over 15 amino acids. The CDR3 coding sequence is TGTGCCAGCAGTCCTGTTGGTGGAGAGAACACTGAAGCTTTCTTT. This gives the protein CASSPVGGENTEAFF.